This record covers a single T cell receptor beta chain. Its antigen is unknown. CDR3 length equals 16 residues. V gave up 5 bases and J gave up 4 bases; unmatched junction bases: 5. Per the germline V gene, CDR1 is SGHAT and CDR2 is FQDESV (reference sequence). A primer in the constant region served to generate TCR beta cDNA from 500 to 600 ng of total RNA. Employing slightly modified ARM-PCR, three nested multiplex PCR rounds were run, and these gave rise to the TCR beta libraries. In the first two PCR rounds, TRBV1-TRBV30 forward primers were paired with a C-beta reverse primer, and each round lasted about 10 cycles. TCRdb redid the calling of the multiplex PCR reads with MiXCR, one entry per CDR3 protein. The sample lists 45,000 to 55,000 distinct CDR3 sequences, about three quarters seen once, with around 23% in the top ten. This entry belongs to a study of tumor-infiltrating lymphocytes in primary liver carcinoma. Study results and caveats: When set against blood, tumors had a significantly higher top-250-clone fraction (p = 0.039).

Between about 17 and 34 mg of unsorted bulk tissue served as the source from which RNA and DNA were co-extracted. Sequencing was performed on liver tumor tissue from sampling region 2. This sample's subset: tumor region T2, inferior pole. The receptor's source is a man in his forties with primary liver carcinoma and hepatitis B virus infection. The chain uses TRBV11-1 and TRBJ2-7; TRBD2 agrees at 16 bases. The CDR3 coding sequence is TGTGCCAGCAGCCTGGGACTAGCGGGAGGGGGGTACGAGCAGTACTTC. This encodes CASSLGLAGGGYEQYF.